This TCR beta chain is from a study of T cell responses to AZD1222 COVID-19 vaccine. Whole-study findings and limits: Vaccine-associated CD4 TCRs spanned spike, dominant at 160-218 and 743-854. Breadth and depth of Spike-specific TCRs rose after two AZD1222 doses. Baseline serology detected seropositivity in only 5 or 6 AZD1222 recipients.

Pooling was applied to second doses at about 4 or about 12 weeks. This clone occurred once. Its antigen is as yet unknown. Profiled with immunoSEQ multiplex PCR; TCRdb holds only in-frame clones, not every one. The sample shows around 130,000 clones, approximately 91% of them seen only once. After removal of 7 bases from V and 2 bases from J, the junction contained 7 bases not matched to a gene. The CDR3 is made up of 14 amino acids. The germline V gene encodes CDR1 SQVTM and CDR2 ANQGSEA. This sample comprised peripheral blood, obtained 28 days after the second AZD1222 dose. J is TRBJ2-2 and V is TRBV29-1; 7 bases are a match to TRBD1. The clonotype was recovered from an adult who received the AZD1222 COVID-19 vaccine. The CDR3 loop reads CSGRTGTNTGELFF. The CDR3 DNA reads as TGCAGCGGCCGGACAGGTACTAACACCGGGGAGCTGTTTTTT.